This T cell receptor (beta chain) was recorded in a study of cytomegalovirus exposure and HLA in healthy donors. A remark on this clone: What it recognizes is unknown.

Amplification used 60 Vbeta primers and 13 Jbeta primers. TCRdb's table, derived via immunoSEQ multiplex PCR, lists solely in-frame clones and lacks some. The table records 65,000 to 85,000 clones, more than 60% of them present only once. Germline V gene sequence: CDR1 SGHTA, CDR2 FQGNSA. V shed 1 base and J shed 3 bases, with 6 bases lying between them. CDR3 length: 14 amino acids. Healthy bone marrow donors made up the cohort. Study conclusions and caveats: One variant, a missense change in DCLRE1C, was linked in a later analysis to TCR beta V- and J-gene trimming. CMV antigen specificity was confirmed in vitro for a few CMV-associated chains. Later analysis showed most CMV-associated TCR beta chains appearing HLA-restricted.

The TCR originated in a male donor in good health and CMV-seropositive. J is TRBJ2-2 and V is TRBV7-2, with D perhaps TRBD1 (6 bases). Material: PBMCs. In nucleotides, the CDR3 is TGTGCCAGCAGCTTAGACAGGGACACCGGGGAGCTGTTTTTT. Translation gives CASSLDRDTGELFF.